A single sample gave rise to the 20 T cell receptor beta chains below, sequenced in a study of beta chain features in type 1 diabetes. The study reverse transcribed the entire isolated RNA, so it sequenced expressed TCRB transcripts. Using immunoSEQ multiplex PCR, the repertoire was profiled, and TCRdb retains in-frame clones only, with some absent. The table lists approximately 120,000 clones, approximately 39% of them singletons, with about 0.07% in the top ten. Specimen: stem cell memory CD4+ T cells from blood. The receptors stem from a woman younger than 35 in good health.

The CDR3 region is CASSLKVRGYGYTF. The CDR3 DNA sequence: TGTGCCAGCAGTTTAAAGGTTAGGGGGTATGGCTACACCTTC. The genes are TRBV28 and TRBJ1-2; D possibly corresponds to TRBD1 (6 bases). Germline CDR1 reads MDHEN; CDR2 reads SYDVKM. The V end was cut by 2 bases, the J end by 5 bases, with 12 bases between. There are 14 residues in the CDR3.

The V gene is TRBV11-2, the J gene TRBJ2-1, with TRBD1 identical over 8 bases. Per germline, CDR1 SGHAT and CDR2 FQNNGV. The CDR3 totals 15 residues. V shed 8 bases and J 6 bases; nucleotides not matched to a gene: 12. This CDR3 is CASGRGPMQINEQFF. DNA of the CDR3: TGTGCCAGCGGCAGGGGGCCGATGCAAATCAATGAGCAGTTCTTC.

This clone was counted only a few times. The J gene is TRBJ2-1, the V gene TRBV9; D may be TRBD2 (5 bases). CDR1 is SGDLS and CDR2 is YYNGEE in the germline V gene. Trimming pared 0 bases from V and 3 bases from J, leaving 13 bases between. The CDR3 is 16 residues long. The DNA for the CDR3 is TGTGCCAGCAGCGTAGGAGGTGCGGGCTTCTACAATGAGCAGTTCTTC. Residues: CASSVGGAGFYNEQFF.

Here the CDR3 reads CASSPRTGPVQEQYF. In DNA, the CDR3 is TGTGCCAGCAGCCCCCGGACAGGGCCCGTCCAGGAGCAGTACTTC. V gene TRBV11-2 combines with J gene TRBJ2-7; TRBD1 matches 8 bases. The V gene end was trimmed by 5 bases and the J gene end by 7 bases; junction bases not matched to a gene: 13. The CDR3 has 15 amino acids. Germline V gives CDR1 SGHAT, CDR2 FQNNGV.

This CDR3 reads CASSLGGAGANVLTF. The CDR3, as DNA: TGCGCCAGCAGCTTGGGGGGGGCTGGGGCCAACGTCCTGACTTTC. This chain joins TRBV5-1 and TRBJ2-6; D might be TRBD2 (6 bases). Trimming took 0 bases from V and 2 from J, leaving 6 bases between them. The germline CDR1 and CDR2 sequences are SGHRS and YFSETQ. This CDR3 has 15 residues. The variable domain in full, completed from reference TRBV5-1 and TRBJ2-6, reads KAGVTQTPRYLIKTRGQQVTLSCSPISGHRSVSWYQQTPGQGLQFLFEYFSETQRNKGNFPGRFSGRQFSNSRSEMNVSTLELGDSALYLCASSLGGAGANVLTFGAGSRLTVL.

The V and J genes are TRBV28 and TRBJ1-5, with D unclear. Germline CDR1 is MDHEN and CDR2 is SYDVKM. The V and J ends lost 6 bases and 0 bases respectively, with 3 bases between them. The CDR3 has 12 residues. The CDR3, as DNA: TGTGCCAGCAGCCATAGCAATCAGCCCCAGCATTTT. It codes for CASSHSNQPQHF.

The table lists this clone with a few counts. The DNA of the CDR3 is TGTGCCAGCTCACCCGCGGGGCCATACAATGAGCAGTTCTTC. As protein: CASSPAGPYNEQFF. The chain joins TRBV18 to TRBJ2-1; tentative D call: TRBD2 (6 bases). The V gene lost 3 bases and the J gene lost 4 bases, with 10 bases spanning the gap. Per germline, CDR1 KGHSH and CDR2 LQKENI. The CDR3 sequence is 14 residues long. Full variable domain (missing parts from reference TRBV18 and TRBJ2-1): NAGVMQNPRHLVRRRGQEARLRCSPMKGHSHVYWYRQLPEEGLKFMVYLQKENIIDESGMPKERFSAEFPKEGPSILRIQQVVRGDSAAYFCASSPAGPYNEQFFGPGTRLTVL.

The chain is built from TRBV11-2 and TRBJ2-1, with 7 bases fitting TRBD2. Germline CDR1 SGHAT, CDR2 FQNNGV. V dropped 1 base and J dropped 0; count of bases not matched to a gene: 6. The CDR3 sequence is 17 residues long. This chain's CDR3 is CASSLGGAGSSYNEQFF. The CDR3, as DNA: TGTGCCAGCAGCTTAGGGGGAGCGGGGAGCTCCTACAATGAGCAGTTCTTC.

The CDR3 DNA reads as TGTGCCAGCAGCCCCCCGATGGCCGGGAGACCTTCGAACACCGGGGAGCTGTTTTTT. This codes for CASSPPMAGRPSNTGELFF. The gene calls are TRBV11-2 and TRBJ2-2; D may be TRBD2 (6 bases). Germline assignment: CDR1 SGHAT and CDR2 FQNNGV. V was cut by 5 bases and J by 0 bases, with 22 bases left in between. This CDR3 has 19 residues. The full variable domain, with the rest looked up from reference TRBV11-2 and TRBJ2-2, is EAGVAQSPRYKIIEKRQSVAFWCNPISGHATLYWYQQILGQGPKLLIQFQNNGVVDDSQLPKDRFSAERLKGVDSTLKIQPAKLEDSAVYLCASSPPMAGRPSNTGELFFGEGSRLTVL.

J is TRBJ1-3 and V is TRBV29-1; TRBD1 aligns across 11 bases. The CDR3 consists of 15 residues. With V trimmed by 6 bases and J by 4 bases, 8 bases remained unmatched. The V gene's germline CDR1 is SQVTM and CDR2 ANQGSEA. The DNA of the CDR3 is TGCAGCGTAGGACAGGGGGCAAGTTTCGGAAACACCATATATTTT. The encoded protein is CSVGQGASFGNTIYF.

The chain carries TRBV20-1 and TRBJ2-7, with D possibly being TRBD2 (5 bases). V lost 2 bases and J 12 bases, leaving 11 bases between the germline ends. The CDR3 has 10 amino acids. CDR1 is DFQATT and CDR2 is SNEGSKA in the germline V gene (reference sequence). The CDR3 loop reads CSARRDALYF. The CDR3 coding sequence is TGCAGTGCTAGACGGGATGCTCTGTACTTC.

The rearrangement joins TRBV5-1 to TRBJ2-5; TRBD2 aligns across 7 bases. This CDR3 has 14 amino acids. Germline values: CDR1 SGHRS, CDR2 YFSETQ. With V trimmed by 4 bases and J by 3 bases, 6 bases remained unmatched. CDR3 DNA sequence: TGCGCCAGCAGCCTACCGACTAGCAAAGAGACCCAGTACTTC. It codes for CASSLPTSKETQYF. Full variable domain (rest looked up from reference TRBV5-1 and TRBJ2-5): KAGVTQTPRYLIKTRGQQVTLSCSPISGHRSVSWYQQTPGQGLQFLFEYFSETQRNKGNFPGRFSGRQFSNSRSEMNVSTLELGDSALYLCASSLPTSKETQYFGPGTRLLVL.

The chain recombines TRBV5-4 with TRBJ2-5, with D maybe TRBD2 (6 bases). Trimming left V 1 base short and J 5 bases short, with 9 bases between. Germline values: CDR1 SGHNT, CDR2 YYREEE (reference sequence). The CDR3 runs 13 residues. The CDR3 region is CASSLMGRETQYF. The CDR3, as DNA: TGTGCCAGCAGCTTGATGGGGAGGGAGACCCAGTACTTC.

The chain uses TRBV7-3 and TRBJ2-3; 8 nucleotides align to TRBD2. J gave up 5 bases and V 5 bases, and 6 bases lay outside the gene matches. Germline V gene sequence: CDR1 SGHTA, CDR2 FQGTGA. This CDR3 comprises 14 residues. The CDR3 sequence: CASSISGAIDTQYF. CDR3 sequence (DNA): TGTGCCAGCAGCATTAGCGGGGCGATAGATACGCAGTATTTT. Full variable domain (outside the CDR3, taken from reference TRBV7-3 and TRBJ2-3): GAGVSQTPSNKVTEKGKYVELRCDPISGHTALYWYRQSLGQGPEFLIYFQGTGAADDSGLPNDRFFAVRPEGSVSTLKIQRTERGDSAVYLCASSISGAIDTQYFGPGTRLTVL.

This clone turned up a few times. The rearrangement links TRBV7-9 to TRBJ2-1; D uncertain. Trimming stripped 3 bases from V and 14 bases from J, with 17 bases between. The CDR3 contains 13 residues. Looked up from germline, CDR1 is SEHNR and CDR2 is FQNEAQ (reference sequence). The CDR3 region has the DNA TGTGCCAGCAGCTTCCGATTAGCAATGAGCAAGTTCTTC. Its protein is CASSFRLAMSKFF.

This clone was seen only a few times. V and J are TRBV18 and TRBJ2-7, with D possibly matching TRBD2 (6 bases). Germline V lookup: CDR1 KGHSH, CDR2 LQKENI. V gave up 2 bases and J gave up 2 bases, with 10 bases separating them. The CDR3 has 14 amino acids. CDR3 in DNA: TGTGCCAGCTCACCAGACGGAGGGACCTACGAGCAGTACTTC. Translation gives CASSPDGGTYEQYF.

This clone was picked up a small number of times. The chain carries TRBV28 and TRBJ2-3; TRBD2 is a possible D gene (5 bases). CDR3 length equals 14 residues. The V end lost 7 bases, the J end lost 0 bases, and 11 bases lay between the germline ends. In germline, CDR1 is MDHEN, CDR2 SYDVKM. CDR3 sequence reads: CASKWAGSTDTQYF. DNA for the CDR3: TGTGCCAGCAAGTGGGCGGGTAGCACAGATACGCAGTATTTT.

This clone was detected a few times. V is TRBV7-9 and J is TRBJ2-1; D is unclear. This CDR3 is built from 11 residues. Germline V gene sequence: CDR1 SEHNR, CDR2 FQNEAQ (reference sequence). With 3 bases removed from V and 9 bases from J, the gap between germline ends came to 6 bases. The CDR3 bases are TGTGCCAGCAGCTTCGCGGTTGAGCAGTTCTTC. Protein sequence: CASSFAVEQFF.

This clone was observed a handful of times. The CDR3, as DNA: TGTGCCTGGACCCCCGGGACAGGGAAACAGCCCCAGCATTTT. This encodes CAWTPGTGKQPQHF. The chain uses TRBV30 and TRBJ1-5; TRBD1 matches at 9 bases. V trimming: 4 bases; J trimming: 7 bases; junction bases outside the gene matches: 8. Germline CDR1 reads GTSNPN; CDR2 reads SVGIG (reference sequence). This CDR3 is built from 14 residues. Combining the CDR3 with reference TRBV30 and TRBJ1-5 gives the whole variable domain SQTIHQWPATLVQPVGSPLSLECTVEGTSNPNLYWYRQAAGRGLQLLFYSVGIGQISSEVPQNLSASRPQDRQFILSSKKLLLSDSGFYLCAWTPGTGKQPQHFGDGTRLSIL.

This clone was found a few times. This chain connects TRBV5-6 to TRBJ2-7; 11 nucleotides match TRBD2. Trimming took 5 bases from V and 3 from J; bases not matched to a gene: 7. This CDR3 has 15 amino acids. Germline CDR1 reads SGHDT; CDR2 reads YYEEEE. CDR3 in amino acids: CASSYLAGGLYEQYF. The DNA of the CDR3 is TGTGCCAGCAGTTACCTAGCGGGAGGACTCTACGAGCAGTACTTC. Complete variable domain (other parts from reference TRBV5-6 and TRBJ2-7): DAGVTQSPTHLIKTRGQQVTLRCSPKSGHDTVSWYQQALGQGPQFIFQYYEEEERQRGNFPDRFSGHQFPNYSSELNVNALLLGDSALYLCASSYLAGGLYEQYFGPGTRLTVT.